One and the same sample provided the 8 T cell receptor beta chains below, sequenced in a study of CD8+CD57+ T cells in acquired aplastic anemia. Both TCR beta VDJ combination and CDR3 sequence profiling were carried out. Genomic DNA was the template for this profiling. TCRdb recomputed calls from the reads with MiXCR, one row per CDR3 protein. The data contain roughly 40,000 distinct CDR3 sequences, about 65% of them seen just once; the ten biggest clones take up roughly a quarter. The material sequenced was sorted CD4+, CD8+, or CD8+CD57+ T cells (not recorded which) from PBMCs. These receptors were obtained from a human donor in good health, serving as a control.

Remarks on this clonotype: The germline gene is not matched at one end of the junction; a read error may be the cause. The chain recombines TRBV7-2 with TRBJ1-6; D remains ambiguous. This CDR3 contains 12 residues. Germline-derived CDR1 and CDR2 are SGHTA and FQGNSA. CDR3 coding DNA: TGCGCCAGCAGCCACCGGGATTCACCCCTCCACTTT. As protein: CASSHRDSPLHF.

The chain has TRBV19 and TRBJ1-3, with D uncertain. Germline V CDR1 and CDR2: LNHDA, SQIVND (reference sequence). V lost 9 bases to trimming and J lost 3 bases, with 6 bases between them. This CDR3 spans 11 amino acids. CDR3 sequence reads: CASDYGNTIYF. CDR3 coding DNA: TGTGCCAGCGACTATGGAAACACCATATATTTT.

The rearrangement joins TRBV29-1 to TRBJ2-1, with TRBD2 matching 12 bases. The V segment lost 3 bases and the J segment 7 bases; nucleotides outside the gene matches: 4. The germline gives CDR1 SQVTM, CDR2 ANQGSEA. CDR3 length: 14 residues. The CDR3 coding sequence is TGCAGCGTTGATTTAACTAGCGGGAGGAATGAGCAGTTCTTC. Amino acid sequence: CSVDLTSGRNEQFF.

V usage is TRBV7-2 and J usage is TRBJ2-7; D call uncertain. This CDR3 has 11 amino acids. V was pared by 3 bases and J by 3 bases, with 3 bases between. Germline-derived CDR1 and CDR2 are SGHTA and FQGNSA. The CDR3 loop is CASSFVYEQYF. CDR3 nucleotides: TGTGCCAGCAGCTTTGTCTACGAGCAGTACTTC.

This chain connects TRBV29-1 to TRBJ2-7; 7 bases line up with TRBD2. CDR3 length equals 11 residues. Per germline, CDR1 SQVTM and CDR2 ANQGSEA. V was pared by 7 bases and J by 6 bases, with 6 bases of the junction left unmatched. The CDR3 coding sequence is TGCAGCGCCCGACTAGCTTCCGAGCAGTACTTC. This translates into CSARLASEQYF.

CDR3 DNA: TGTGCCAGCAGCTTAACCCCCGGGGCAGATACGCAGTATTTT. It is translated as CASSLTPGADTQYF. The chain joins TRBV7-6 to TRBJ2-3; a possible D gene is TRBD2 (5 bases). Germline CDR1 reads SGHVS; CDR2 reads FNYEAQ. This CDR3 is 14 amino acids long. Trimming shortened V by 2 bases and J by 4 bases, and 10 bases separated the two germline ends. Variable domain in full (rest from reference TRBV7-6 and TRBJ2-3): GAGVSQSPRYKVTKRGQDVALRCDPISGHVSLYWYRQALGQGPEFLTYFNYEAQQDKSGLPNDRFSAERPEGSISTLTIQRTEQRDSAMYRCASSLTPGADTQYFGPGTRLTVL.

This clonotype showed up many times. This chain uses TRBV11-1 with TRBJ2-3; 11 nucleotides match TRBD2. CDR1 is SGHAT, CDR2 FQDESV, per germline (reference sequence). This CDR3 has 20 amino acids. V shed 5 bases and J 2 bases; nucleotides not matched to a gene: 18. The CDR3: CASSVLAGGPPLTYTDTQYF. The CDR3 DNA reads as TGTGCCAGCAGCGTCCTAGCGGGGGGCCCGCCTCTTACTTACACAGATACGCAGTATTTT. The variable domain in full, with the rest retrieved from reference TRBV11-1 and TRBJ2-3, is EAEVAQSPRYKITEKSQAVAFWCDPISGHATLYWYRQILGQGPELLVQFQDESVVDDSQLPKDRFSAERLKGVDSTLKIQPAELGDSAMYLCASSVLAGGPPLTYTDTQYFGPGTRLTVL.

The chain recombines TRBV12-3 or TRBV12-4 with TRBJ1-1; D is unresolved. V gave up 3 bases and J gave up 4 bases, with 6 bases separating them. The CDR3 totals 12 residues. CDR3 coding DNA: TGTGCCAGCAGTTTGAGGATCACTGAAGCTTTCTTT. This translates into CASSLRITEAFF.